This T cell receptor beta chain is from a study of T cells in tuberculosis. Study context: The T cells targeted glucose monomycolate, a mycobacterial lipid, via CD1B. Regarding the study as a whole: Smaller alpha distances in active tuberculosis partly reflected shorter CDR3-alpha lengths.

Repertoires were generated with immunoSEQ multiplex PCR, while TCRdb's copy carries only in-frame clones and drops some. The data contain tens of thousands of clones, around 96% of them singletons. As concerns this clone: No antigen is known for it.

The CDR3 has 13 amino acids. From germline, CDR1 is ENHRY and CDR2 SYGVKD. With V trimmed by 6 bases and J by 2 bases, 2 bases remained unmatched. This sample's time point: new active TB diagnosis, blood taken before or within 7 days of starting treatment. Each patient had positive sputum smear microscopy and/or positive culture. This specimen consisted of PBMCs, obtained at tuberculosis diagnosis. The chain couples TRBV10-3 to TRBJ2-3; 7 bases match TRBD2. The clonotype was recovered from an adult with tuberculosis. The DNA of the CDR3 is TGTGCCATCAGGGGACTAAACACAGATACGCAGTATTTT. As protein: CAIRGLNTDTQYF.